These T cell receptor beta chains were read from a single sample in a study of T cell changes during pregnancy in multiple sclerosis. Profiling relied on immunoSEQ multiplex PCR, and the TCRdb table lists in-frame clones only, not all of them. Among about 99,000 clones listed, roughly 92% were seen once. The sample consisted of peripheral blood, taken after pregnancy. The receptors were gathered from a female donor with multiple sclerosis, enrolled in a pregnancy study. CDR3s leave out the opening cysteine and the closing phenylalanine or tryptophan. The D gene is left open where the match is weak.

CDR3: ASSWGTSGIYEQY; V: TRBV19; D: TRBD2
CDR3: AISEGKGQGHEQY; V: TRBV10-3; D: TRBD1
CDR3: ASSIGGGQPQH; V: TRBV19; D: -
CDR3: ASSLGATYSYEQY; V: TRBV5-5; D: -
CDR3: ASSFDSYGYT; V: TRBV28; D: -
CDR3: ASSLGVGLGDEKLF; V: TRBV5-4; D: -
CDR3: ASIPLAARDNEQF; V: TRBV19; D: -
CDR3: ASSLGGTGIGGYT; V: TRBV7-2; D: TRBD1
CDR3: ASRTPLQGDYGYT; V: TRBV6-1; D: TRBD1
CDR3: ASSDASGSGGELF; V: TRBV6-4; D: TRBD2
CDR3: SVVIPGQGANYGYT; V: TRBV29-1; D: TRBD1
CDR3: ASSLTGVDTEAF; V: TRBV5-6; D: TRBD1
CDR3: ASSELGGAEAF; V: TRBV25-1; D: -
CDR3: ASSLGQGEQY; V: TRBV5-6; D: -
CDR3: ASKSPGGQTEAF; V: TRBV5-4; D: -
CDR3: ASSINTDTQY; V: TRBV5-1; D: -
CDR3: ASSFASENTGELF; V: TRBV28; D: -
CDR3: ASSKQGAIDTQY; V: TRBV27; D: TRBD1
CDR3: ASSQTEAWGYT; V: TRBV6-1; D: -
CDR3: ASSYFAGGPGNEQF; V: TRBV6-6; D: TRBD2
CDR3: ASSQASSRRALTDTQY; V: TRBV4-2; D: -
CDR3: ASSQGQGLDQPQH; V: TRBV4-3; D: TRBD1
CDR3: ASSPRSDRLNTEAF; V: TRBV9; D: TRBD1
CDR3: ASSFGRGGEAF; V: TRBV11-2; D: -
CDR3: ARSASTGNWLYEQY; V: TRBV30; D: -
CDR3: SVEFLAGGGEQY; V: TRBV29-1; D: TRBD2
CDR3: ASPTETNQPQH; V: TRBV6-1; D: -
CDR3: ASSPQGIASGYEQY; V: TRBV27; D: -
CDR3: ASSLNPQGNYGYT; V: TRBV5-8; D: -
CDR3: ASSIVGGTAEAF; V: TRBV19; D: TRBD1
CDR3: ATSTGDEQF; V: TRBV15; D: -
CDR3: ASRSSPDRVGFGY; V: TRBV28; D: TRBD1